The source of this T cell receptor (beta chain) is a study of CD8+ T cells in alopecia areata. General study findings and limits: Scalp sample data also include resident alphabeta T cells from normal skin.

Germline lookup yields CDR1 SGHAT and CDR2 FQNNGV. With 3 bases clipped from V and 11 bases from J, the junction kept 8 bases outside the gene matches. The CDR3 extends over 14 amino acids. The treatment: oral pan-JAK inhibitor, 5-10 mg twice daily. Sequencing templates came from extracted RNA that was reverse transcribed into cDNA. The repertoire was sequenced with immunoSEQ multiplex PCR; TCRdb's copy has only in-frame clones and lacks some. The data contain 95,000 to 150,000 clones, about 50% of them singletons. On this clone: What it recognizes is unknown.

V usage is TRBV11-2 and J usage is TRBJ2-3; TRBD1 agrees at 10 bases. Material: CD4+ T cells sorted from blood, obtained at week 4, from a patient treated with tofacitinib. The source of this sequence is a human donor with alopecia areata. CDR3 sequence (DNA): TGTGCCAGCAGCTTCCGGGACAGGGGTCGTGGGCAGTATTTT. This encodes CASSFRDRGRGQYF.